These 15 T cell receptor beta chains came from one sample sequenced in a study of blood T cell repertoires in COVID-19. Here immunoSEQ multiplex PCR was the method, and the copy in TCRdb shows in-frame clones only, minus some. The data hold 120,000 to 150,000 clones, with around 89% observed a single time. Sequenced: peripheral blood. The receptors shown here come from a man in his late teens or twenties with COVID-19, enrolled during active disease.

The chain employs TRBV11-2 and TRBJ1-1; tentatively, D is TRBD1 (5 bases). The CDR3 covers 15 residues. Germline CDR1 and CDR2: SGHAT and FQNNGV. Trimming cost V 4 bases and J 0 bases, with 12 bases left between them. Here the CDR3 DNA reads TGTGCCAGCAGCTCTCCTGGCAGGGTGAACACTGAAGCTTTCTTT. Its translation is CASSSPGRVNTEAFF. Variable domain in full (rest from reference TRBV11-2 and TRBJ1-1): EAGVAQSPRYKIIEKRQSVAFWCNPISGHATLYWYQQILGQGPKLLIQFQNNGVVDDSQLPKDRFSAERLKGVDSTLKIQPAKLEDSAVYLCASSSPGRVNTEAFFGQGTRLTVV.

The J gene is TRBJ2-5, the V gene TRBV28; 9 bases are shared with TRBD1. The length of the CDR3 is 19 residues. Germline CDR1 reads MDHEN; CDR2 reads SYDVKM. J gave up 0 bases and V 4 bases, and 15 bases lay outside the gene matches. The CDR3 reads CASSSHPRDREGYQETQYF. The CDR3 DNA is TGTGCCAGCAGTTCCCATCCCCGGGACAGGGAAGGTTACCAAGAGACCCAGTACTTC.

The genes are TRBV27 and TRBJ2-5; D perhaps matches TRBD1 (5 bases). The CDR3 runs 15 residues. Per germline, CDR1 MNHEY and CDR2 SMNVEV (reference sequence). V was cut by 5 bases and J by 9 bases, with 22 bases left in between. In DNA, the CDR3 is TGTGCCAGCAGTAGACAGATCGTACCAAGAGTGCCCCAGTACTTC. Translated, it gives CASSRQIVPRVPQYF.

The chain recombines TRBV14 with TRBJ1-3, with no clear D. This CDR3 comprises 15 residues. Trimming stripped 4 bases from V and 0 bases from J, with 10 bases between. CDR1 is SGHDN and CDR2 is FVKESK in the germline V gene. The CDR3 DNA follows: TGTGCCAGCAGCCCTCGAGCGCGCTCTGGAAACACCATATATTTT. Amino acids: CASSPRARSGNTIYF. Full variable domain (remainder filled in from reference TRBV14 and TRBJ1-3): EAGVTQFPSHSVIEKGQTVTLRCDPISGHDNLYWYRRVMGKEIKFLLHFVKESKQDESGMPNNRFLAERTGGTYSTLKVQPAELEDSGVYFCASSPRARSGNTIYFGEGSWLTVV.

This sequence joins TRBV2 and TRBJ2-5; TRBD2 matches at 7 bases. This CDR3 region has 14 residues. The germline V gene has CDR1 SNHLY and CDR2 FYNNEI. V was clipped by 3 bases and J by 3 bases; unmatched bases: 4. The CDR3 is CASSESGLEETQYF. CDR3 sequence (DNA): TGTGCCAGCAGTGAGAGCGGACTAGAAGAGACCCAGTACTTC.

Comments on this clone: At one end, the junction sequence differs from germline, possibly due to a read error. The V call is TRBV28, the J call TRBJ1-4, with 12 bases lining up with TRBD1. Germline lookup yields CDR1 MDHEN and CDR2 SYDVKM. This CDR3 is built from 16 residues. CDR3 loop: CASSRDRGLTNEKLLF. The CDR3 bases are TGTGCCAGCAGTCGGGACAGGGGGCTAACTAATGAAAAACTGCTTTTT.

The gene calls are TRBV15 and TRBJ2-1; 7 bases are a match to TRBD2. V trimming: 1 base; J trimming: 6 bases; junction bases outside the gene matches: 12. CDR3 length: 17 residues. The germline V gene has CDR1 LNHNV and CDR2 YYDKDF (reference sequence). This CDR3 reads CATSRGGRALVGNEQFF. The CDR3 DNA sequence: TGTGCCACCAGCAGAGGGGGGAGGGCCCTCGTCGGCAATGAGCAGTTCTTC.

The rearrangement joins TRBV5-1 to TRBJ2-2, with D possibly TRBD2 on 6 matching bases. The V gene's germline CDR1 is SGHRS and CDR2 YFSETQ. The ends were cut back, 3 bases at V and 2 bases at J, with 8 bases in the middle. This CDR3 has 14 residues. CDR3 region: CASSWRGNTGELFF. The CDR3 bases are TGCGCCAGCAGCTGGCGGGGAAACACCGGGGAGCTGTTTTTT.

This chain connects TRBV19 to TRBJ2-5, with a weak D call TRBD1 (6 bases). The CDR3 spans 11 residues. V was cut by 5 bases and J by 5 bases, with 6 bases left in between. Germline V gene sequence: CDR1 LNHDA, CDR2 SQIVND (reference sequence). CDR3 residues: CASSQGETQYF. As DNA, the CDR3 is TGTGCCAGTAGTCAGGGGGAGACCCAGTACTTC.

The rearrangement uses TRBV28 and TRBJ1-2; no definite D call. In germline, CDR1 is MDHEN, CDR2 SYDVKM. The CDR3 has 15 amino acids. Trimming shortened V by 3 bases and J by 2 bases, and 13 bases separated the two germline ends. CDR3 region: CASSFPTGYNYGYTF. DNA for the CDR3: TGTGCCAGCAGTTTTCCGACTGGCTACAACTATGGCTACACCTTC.

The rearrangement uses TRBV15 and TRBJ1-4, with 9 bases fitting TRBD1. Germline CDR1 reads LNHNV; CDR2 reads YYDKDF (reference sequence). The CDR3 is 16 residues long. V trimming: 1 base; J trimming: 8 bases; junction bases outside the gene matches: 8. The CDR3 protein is CATSRGGGTGLEKLFF. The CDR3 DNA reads TGTGCCACCAGCAGAGGCGGAGGGACAGGGTTAGAAAAACTGTTTTTT.

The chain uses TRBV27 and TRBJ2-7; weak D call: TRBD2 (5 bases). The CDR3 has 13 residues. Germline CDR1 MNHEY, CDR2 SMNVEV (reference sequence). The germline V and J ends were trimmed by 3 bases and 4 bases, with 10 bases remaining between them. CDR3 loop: CASSFYRGYEQYF. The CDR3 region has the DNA TGTGCCAGCAGTTTTTATCGGGGATACGAGCAGTACTTC.

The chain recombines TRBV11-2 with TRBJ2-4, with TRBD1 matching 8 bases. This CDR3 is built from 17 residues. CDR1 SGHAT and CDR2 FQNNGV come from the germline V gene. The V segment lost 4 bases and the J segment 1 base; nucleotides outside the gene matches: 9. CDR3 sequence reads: CASSSNQGAWAKNIQYF. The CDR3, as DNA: TGTGCCAGCAGCTCTAACCAGGGGGCTTGGGCCAAAAACATTCAGTACTTC.

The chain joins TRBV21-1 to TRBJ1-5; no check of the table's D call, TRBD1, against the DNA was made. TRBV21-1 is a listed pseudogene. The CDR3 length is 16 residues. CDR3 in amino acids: CASSKAGQGLDQPQHF. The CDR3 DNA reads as TGTGCCAGCAGCAAAGCAGGGCAGGGGTTGGATCAGCCCCAGCATTTT.

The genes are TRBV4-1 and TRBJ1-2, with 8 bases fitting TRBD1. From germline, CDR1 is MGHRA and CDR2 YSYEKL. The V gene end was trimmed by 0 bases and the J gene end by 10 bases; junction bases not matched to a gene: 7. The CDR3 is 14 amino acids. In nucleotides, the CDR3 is TGCGCCAGCAGCCAAGAAGGGAGACAGGGGTACTACACCTTC. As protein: CASSQEGRQGYYTF.